This is a list of T cell receptor beta chains from one sample in a study of shared clonotypes between healthy human individuals. Some clones are missing from TCRdb's copy, which holds only in-frame ones; the method was immunoSEQ multiplex PCR. The sample has around 2.1 million clones; 85% to 95% are singletons. The sequencing sample was made of naive CD8+ T cells from PBMCs. The receptors shown here come from a young man in good health. Some clones in this sample may be carry-over from other donors' samples. Each CDR3 is given with its conserved first and last residue.

V: TRBV9; J: TRBJ1-2; CDR3: CASSVDRWDYGYTF
V: TRBV15; J: TRBJ2-5; CDR3: CATSRDGKVGETQYF
V: TRBV6-5; J: TRBJ2-3; CDR3: CASSYSRLGAADTQYF
V: TRBV29-1; J: TRBJ2-7; CDR3: CSVLAGGLDYEQYF
V: TRBV28; J: TRBJ2-7; CDR3: CASRGRVPYEQYF
V: TRBV6-1; J: TRBJ1-1; CDR3: CASSVDRGDAFF
V: TRBV4-1; J: TRBJ1-5; CDR3: CASSQNRGVDSNQPQHF
V: TRBV11-2; J: TRBJ2-7; CDR3: CASSQSRVSTYEQYF
V: TRBV14; J: TRBJ2-1; CDR3: CASSLPPDVSGIVREQFF
V: TRBV7-8; J: TRBJ1-4; CDR3: CASSPMLPGTNEKLFF
V: TRBV11-2; J: TRBJ1-3; CDR3: CASSPIRRTSDGDTIYF
V: TRBV27; J: TRBJ2-7; CDR3: CASSRGYEQYF
V: TRBV28; J: TRBJ1-5; CDR3: CASSSRDPSQHF
V: TRBV27; J: TRBJ2-7; CDR3: CASGSVGLDPYEQYF
V: TRBV5-4; J: TRBJ2-1; CDR3: CASSQGLAEYNEQFF
V: TRBV9; J: TRBJ1-5; CDR3: CASSPGTGDQPQHF
V: TRBV6-5; J: TRBJ2-2; CDR3: CASSYSRGVTGELFF
V: TRBV19; J: TRBJ2-7; CDR3: CASSVGTLAYEQYF
V: TRBV14; J: TRBJ2-2; CDR3: CASSQGPGYHTGELFF
V: TRBV2; J: TRBJ2-5; CDR3: CADRDRLQETQYF
V: TRBV11-2; J: TRBJ1-2; CDR3: CASSLGPQGGLYGYTF
V: TRBV6-1; J: TRBJ2-7; CDR3: CATKKTAFYEQYF
V: TRBV5-6; J: TRBJ2-2; CDR3: CASRPRGAGELFF
V: TRBV29-1; J: TRBJ1-2; CDR3: CSVDLDTGRGYTF
V: TRBV5-6; J: TRBJ2-5; CDR3: CASSLNQQETQYF
V: TRBV7-2; J: TRBJ2-7; CDR3: CASSLNLGWTGPAGEQYF
V: TRBV7-3; J: TRBJ2-1; CDR3: CASSGYRGSYNEQFF
V: TRBV7-2; J: TRBJ2-7; CDR3: CASSFAGTASYEQYF